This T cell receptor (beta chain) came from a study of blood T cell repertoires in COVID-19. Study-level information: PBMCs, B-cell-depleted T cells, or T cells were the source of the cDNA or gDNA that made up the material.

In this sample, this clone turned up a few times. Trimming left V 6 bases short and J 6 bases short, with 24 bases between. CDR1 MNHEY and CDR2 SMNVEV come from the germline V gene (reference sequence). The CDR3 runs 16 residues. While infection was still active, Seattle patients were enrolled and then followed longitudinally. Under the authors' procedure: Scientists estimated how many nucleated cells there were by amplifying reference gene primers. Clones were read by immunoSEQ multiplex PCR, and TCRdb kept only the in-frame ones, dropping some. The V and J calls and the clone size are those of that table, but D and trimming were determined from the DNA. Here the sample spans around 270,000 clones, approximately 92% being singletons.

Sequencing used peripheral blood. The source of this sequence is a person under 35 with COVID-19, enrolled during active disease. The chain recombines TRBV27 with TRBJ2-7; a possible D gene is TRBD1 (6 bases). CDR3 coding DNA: TGTGCCAGCAGCCACCTCGGGCCCCAGGGGCAGGGCGAGCAGTACTTC. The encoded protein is CASSHLGPQGQGEQYF.